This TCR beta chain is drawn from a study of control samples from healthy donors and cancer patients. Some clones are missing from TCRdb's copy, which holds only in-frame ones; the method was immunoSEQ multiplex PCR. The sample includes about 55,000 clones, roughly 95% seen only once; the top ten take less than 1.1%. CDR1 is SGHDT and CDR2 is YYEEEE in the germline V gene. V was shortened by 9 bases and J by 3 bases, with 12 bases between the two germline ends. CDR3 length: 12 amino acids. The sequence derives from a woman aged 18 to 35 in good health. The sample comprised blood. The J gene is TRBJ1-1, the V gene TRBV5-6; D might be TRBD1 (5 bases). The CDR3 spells CATGSGDTEAFF. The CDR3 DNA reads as TGTGCCACCGGCTCGGGGGACACTGAAGCTTTCTTT.